This is a list of T cell receptor beta chains from one sample in a study of cytomegalovirus exposure and HLA in healthy donors. Generated by immunoSEQ multiplex PCR, the TCRdb table keeps only in-frame clones and is missing some. The data hold more than 80,000 clones, with less than 85% observed a single time. The specimen sequenced was PBMCs. All receptors come from a man between 60 and 75 years old in good health and CMV-seronegative. CDR3s include the opening cysteine and the closing phenylalanine or tryptophan. The D gene is left open where the match is weak. Rows give clone size only sometimes, using once, few, many, or a class for an expanded clone.

abundance: medium-sized
j_gene: TRBJ2-1
d_gene: TRBD2
v_gene: TRBV7-3
CDR3aa: CASSLNSGGNNEQFF
CDR3nt: TGTGCCAGCAGCTTAAATAGCGGGGGGAACAATGAGCAGTTCTTC

abundance: NA
j_gene: TRBJ2-3
d_gene: TRBD1
v_gene: TRBV11-3
CDR3aa: CASSRPGTGGDTQYF
CDR3nt: TGTGCCAGCAGCCGTCCCGGGACAGGGGGAGATACGCAGTATTTT

abundance: few
j_gene: TRBJ2-5
d_gene: TRBD2
v_gene: TRBV13
CDR3aa: CASSLLDSGVIGGETQYF
CDR3nt: TGTGCCAGCAGCTTACTCGATAGCGGGGTCATAGGGGGAGAGACCCAGTACTTC

abundance: NA
j_gene: TRBJ2-7
d_gene: NA
v_gene: TRBV4-1
CDR3aa: CASSWNRGGYEQYF
CDR3nt: TGCGCCAGCAGCTGGAACAGGGGGGGCTACGAGCAGTACTTC

abundance: NA
j_gene: TRBJ2-1
d_gene: TRBD2
v_gene: TRBV7-3
CDR3aa: CASSLGLAVNEQFF
CDR3nt: TGTGCCAGCAGCTTAGGACTAGCCGTCAATGAGCAGTTCTTC

abundance: NA
j_gene: TRBJ2-1
d_gene: NA
v_gene: TRBV9
CDR3aa: CASSVGTQSYNEQFF
CDR3nt: TGTGCCAGCAGCGTGGGCACCCAGTCCTACAATGAGCAGTTCTTC

abundance: NA
j_gene: TRBJ2-2
d_gene: TRBD1
v_gene: TRBV7-3
CDR3aa: CASRGTGAGGELFF
CDR3nt: TGTGCCAGCAGGGGGACAGGGGCCGGCGGGGAGCTGTTTTTT

abundance: NA
j_gene: TRBJ2-3
d_gene: NA
v_gene: TRBV7-6
CDR3aa: CASSLRAEDTQYF
CDR3nt: TGTGCCAGCAGCTTGCGGGCCGAAGATACGCAGTATTTT

abundance: NA
j_gene: TRBJ2-3
d_gene: TRBD2
v_gene: TRBV6-4
CDR3aa: CAIGTSGGKLDTDTQYF
CDR3nt: TGTGCCATTGGGACTAGCGGGGGGAAACTCGACACAGATACGCAGTATTTT

abundance: NA
j_gene: TRBJ2-3
d_gene: NA
v_gene: TRBV7-8
CDR3aa: CASSPLVTSTDTQYF
CDR3nt: TGTGCCAGCAGCCCGCTAGTCACCTCCACAGATACGCAGTATTTT

abundance: NA
j_gene: TRBJ1-2
d_gene: TRBD1
v_gene: TRBV27
CDR3aa: CASSIYNRGRLFRYGYTF
CDR3nt: TGTGCCAGCAGCATATACAACAGGGGGCGGCTATTTCGGTATGGCTACACCTTC

abundance: NA
j_gene: TRBJ2-7
d_gene: NA
v_gene: TRBV5-8
CDR3aa: CTSSSLADITNYEQYF
CDR3nt: TGTACCAGCAGCTCCCTGGCGGACATCACAAACTACGAGCAGTACTTC

abundance: NA
j_gene: TRBJ2-3
d_gene: TRBD1
v_gene: TRBV30
CDR3aa: CAWSWVIRDRRTDTQYF
CDR3nt: TGTGCCTGGAGTTGGGTGATCCGGGACAGACGCACAGATACGCAGTATTTT

abundance: NA
j_gene: TRBJ1-1
d_gene: NA
v_gene: TRBV4-1
CDR3aa: CASRATGNTEAFF
CDR3nt: TGCGCCAGCAGGGCGACAGGGAACACTGAAGCTTTCTTT

abundance: NA
j_gene: TRBJ2-3
d_gene: TRBD2
v_gene: TRBV2
CDR3aa: CASSVIAGSTDTQYF
CDR3nt: TGTGCCAGCAGCGTCATAGCGGGGAGCACAGATACGCAGTATTTT

abundance: NA
j_gene: TRBJ2-1
d_gene: NA
v_gene: TRBV6-4
CDR3aa: CASSVGTPNEQFF
CDR3nt: TGTGCCAGCAGTGTCGGGACTCCCAATGAGCAGTTCTTC

abundance: NA
j_gene: TRBJ2-5
d_gene: NA
v_gene: TRBV9
CDR3aa: CASSPEDVRETQYF
CDR3nt: TGTGCCAGCAGCCCAGAAGATGTTCGAGAGACCCAGTACTTC

abundance: NA
j_gene: TRBJ2-5
d_gene: TRBD2
v_gene: TRBV6-1
CDR3aa: CASSFPAGPYF
CDR3nt: TGTGCCAGCAGTTTCCCAGCGGGGCCTTACTTC

abundance: NA
j_gene: TRBJ1-2
d_gene: NA
v_gene: TRBV5-8
CDR3aa: CASSSWEDYGYTF
CDR3nt: TGTGCCAGCAGCTCATGGGAGGACTATGGCTACACCTTC

abundance: NA
j_gene: TRBJ2-3
d_gene: TRBD2
v_gene: TRBV11-2
CDR3aa: CASSSWTSGGPSTDTQYF
CDR3nt: TGTGCCAGCAGCTCCTGGACTAGCGGGGGCCCTAGCACAGATACGCAGTATTTT

abundance: NA
j_gene: TRBJ1-3
d_gene: TRBD1
v_gene: TRBV5-5
CDR3aa: CASSRRDSSGNTIYF
CDR3nt: TGTGCCAGCAGTAGGAGGGACAGCTCTGGAAACACCATATATTTT

abundance: NA
j_gene: TRBJ2-1
d_gene: NA
v_gene: TRBV9
CDR3aa: CASSVVGGLVNEQFF
CDR3nt: TGTGCCAGCAGCGTAGTAGGAGGGTTAGTAAATGAGCAGTTCTTC

abundance: NA
j_gene: TRBJ2-7
d_gene: TRBD1
v_gene: TRBV19
CDR3aa: CASSSGTGVYEQYF
CDR3nt: TGTGCCAGTAGTTCCGGGACAGGGGTCTACGAGCAGTACTTC

abundance: NA
j_gene: TRBJ2-1
d_gene: TRBD1
v_gene: TRBV30
CDR3aa: CAWRPGQGWGEQFF
CDR3nt: TGTGCCTGGAGGCCGGGACAGGGGTGGGGTGAGCAGTTCTTC

abundance: few
j_gene: TRBJ1-1
d_gene: NA
v_gene: TRBV9
CDR3aa: CASSPSGQGNTEAFF
CDR3nt: TGTGCCAGCAGCCCTAGTGGTCAGGGGAACACTGAAGCTTTCTTT

abundance: NA
j_gene: TRBJ1-3
d_gene: NA
v_gene: TRBV5-1
CDR3aa: CASSSAGDTSSGNTIYF
CDR3nt: TGCGCCAGCAGCTCGGCAGGGGACACTAGCTCTGGAAACACCATATATTTT

abundance: NA
j_gene: TRBJ1-2
d_gene: TRBD1
v_gene: TRBV9
CDR3aa: CASSGRDRGFGYTF
CDR3nt: TGTGCCAGCAGCGGCCGGGACAGGGGGTTTGGCTACACCTTC

abundance: NA
j_gene: TRBJ2-1
d_gene: TRBD1
v_gene: TRBV6-6
CDR3aa: CASSGGQGAYNEQFF
CDR3nt: TGTGCCAGCAGTGGGGGACAGGGGGCTTACAATGAGCAGTTCTTC

abundance: NA
j_gene: TRBJ1-5
d_gene: NA
v_gene: TRBV11-2
CDR3aa: CATAGGPNQPQHF
CDR3nt: TGTGCCACCGCGGGAGGGCCCAATCAGCCCCAGCATTTT

abundance: NA
j_gene: TRBJ1-2
d_gene: TRBD1
v_gene: TRBV6-6
CDR3aa: CASSLTGEAYGYTF
CDR3nt: TGTGCCAGCAGTTTGACAGGGGAGGCTTATGGCTACACCTTC

abundance: NA
j_gene: TRBJ1-6
d_gene: NA
v_gene: TRBV27
CDR3aa: CASRDLGPPTLHF
CDR3nt: TGTGCCAGCAGGGATTTGGGCCCCCCGACCCTCCACTTT

abundance: NA
j_gene: TRBJ1-1
d_gene: TRBD1
v_gene: TRBV6-1
CDR3aa: CASSSTLTGGTEAFF
CDR3nt: TGTGCCAGCAGTTCAACCCTTACAGGGGGCACTGAAGCTTTCTTT

abundance: NA
j_gene: TRBJ2-7
d_gene: NA
v_gene: TRBV9
CDR3aa: CASSPSQGGIHSYEQYF
CDR3nt: TGTGCCAGCAGTCCTTCACAGGGAGGGATCCACTCCTACGAGCAGTACTTC

abundance: NA
j_gene: TRBJ1-3
d_gene: NA
v_gene: TRBV29-1
CDR3aa: CSAGGSGNTIYF
CDR3nt: TGCAGCGCGGGAGGTTCTGGAAACACCATATATTTT

abundance: NA
j_gene: TRBJ2-3
d_gene: TRBD2
v_gene: TRBV4-1
CDR3aa: CASSQDTERGGREDTQYF
CDR3nt: TGCGCCAGCAGCCAAGATACGGAGCGGGGGGGCCGGGAAGATACGCAGTATTTT

abundance: NA
j_gene: TRBJ1-5
d_gene: NA
v_gene: TRBV6-1
CDR3aa: CASNRQRDSNQPQHF
CDR3nt: TGTGCCAGCAACCGACAGAGAGATAGCAATCAGCCCCAGCATTTT

abundance: few
j_gene: TRBJ1-1
d_gene: NA
v_gene: TRBV4-1
CDR3aa: CASSQDEYRRVTEAFF
CDR3nt: TGCGCCAGCAGCCAAGACGAATACAGGAGAGTCACTGAAGCTTTCTTT